This TCR beta chain was observed in a study of CD8 T cells in ankylosing spondylitis. Study outcomes and limitations: Disease-linked clones reportedly concentrated significantly in matched ankylosing spondylitis synovial fluid. Seemingly distinctive of ankylosing spondylitis blood was a TCR beta motif formed by eight highly homologous variants.

This CDR3 has 19 amino acids. Germline CDR1 and CDR2: SGHAT and FQNNGV. V was clipped by 4 bases and J by 2 bases, with 24 bases between them. The TCR beta libraries were generated through quantitative 5'-RACE incorporating molecular barcodes. TCRdb reprocessed the 5' RACE reads via MiXCR and lists one record per CDR3 protein. The profile covers 700,000 to 850,000 distinct CDR3 sequences, with over 9.5% appearing a single time and roughly 0.51% taken by the ten largest. This clonotype was seen a few times. What it binds is not known. This receptor was identified in a male donor with ankylosing spondylitis. Input material: blood, either unsorted or a sorted T cell fraction (not recorded which). The chain joins TRBV11-2 to TRBJ2-1, with D perhaps matching TRBD2 (5 bases). The CDR3 protein is CASSSRPGQGGWTYNEQFF. In DNA, the CDR3 is TGTGCCAGCAGCTCTAGACCGGGTCAAGGAGGTTGGACCTACAATGAGCAGTTCTTC.